The 21 T cell receptor beta chains below were found in one sample sequenced in a study of T cell responses to AZD1222 COVID-19 vaccine. Sequenced by immunoSEQ multiplex PCR; TCRdb stores in-frame clones only, minus some. The sample has 150,000 to 200,000 clones, 80% to 95% seen once; the top ten hold about 10%. The input for sequencing was peripheral blood, taken on day 0 of AZD1222 vaccination. The receptor set was obtained from an adult in good health.

V and J are TRBV3-1 (or the pseudogene TRBV3-2) and TRBJ1-1; possibly TRBD1 for D (6 bases). This CDR3 contains 14 residues. Trimming pared 7 bases from V and 3 bases from J, leaving 15 bases between. Germline V lookup: CDR1 LGHDT, CDR2 YNNKEL (reference sequence). CDR3 nucleotide sequence: TGTGCCAGCACCTTGAGGGGGGGTTACACTGAAGCTTTCTTT. It specifies CASTLRGGYTEAFF.

The chain is built from TRBV5-1 and TRBJ1-4; 8 positions match TRBD1. With 4 bases clipped from V and 8 bases from J, the junction kept 7 bases outside the gene matches. This CDR3 contains 14 residues. CDR1 is SGHRS, CDR2 YFSETQ, per germline. The CDR3 is CASSVGQEGEKLFF. The CDR3 DNA sequence: TGCGCCAGCAGCGTGGGACAGGAGGGCGAAAAACTGTTTTTT.

The chain carries TRBV2 and TRBJ1-2; D not resolved. V lost 5 bases and J 4 bases, leaving 8 bases between the germline ends. CDR3 length: 12 residues. CDR1 and CDR2 from the germline V gene are SNHLY and FYNNEI. The CDR3 is CASSPSLYGYTF. The CDR3 DNA reads as TGTGCCAGCAGTCCGAGTCTCTATGGCTACACCTTC.

The V call is TRBV10-3, the J call TRBJ1-2, with TRBD1 as a possible D gene (5 bases). Trimming removed 3 bases from V and 5 bases from J, with 13 bases in between. The V gene's germline CDR1 is ENHRY and CDR2 SYGVKD. This CDR3 has 14 residues. The CDR3: CAISDGGVGYGYTF. CDR3 bases: TGTGCCATCAGTGATGGAGGGGTTGGGTATGGCTACACCTTC.

This chain connects TRBV29-1 to TRBJ2-7, with D perhaps matching TRBD1 (6 bases). The V gene's germline CDR1 is SQVTM and CDR2 ANQGSEA. Trimming stripped 6 bases from V and 5 bases from J, with 17 bases between. This CDR3 is built from 13 residues. CDR3 sequence: CSVVRAGAHEQYF. The DNA for the CDR3 is TGCAGCGTCGTTAGGGCAGGGGCCCACGAGCAGTACTTC.

This chain joins TRBV6-2 or TRBV6-3 and TRBJ2-7, with 8 bases identical to TRBD1. The CDR3 extends over 14 amino acids. Trimming took 4 bases from V and 4 from J; bases not matched to a gene: 6. The V gene's germline CDR1 is MNHEY and CDR2 SVGEGT. The CDR3 is CASSSSGTGYEQYV. DNA of the CDR3: TGTGCCAGCAGTTCTTCCGGGACAGGATACGAGCAGTACGTC.

The chain joins TRBV2 to TRBJ2-7, with 9 bases fitting TRBD1. V shed 7 bases, J shed 0 bases, and the junction held 7 bases outside the gene matches. CDR3 length: 15 residues. Germline loops: CDR1 SNHLY, CDR2 FYNNEI. CDR3 protein: CASTRGTGFSYEQYF. The CDR3 bases are TGTGCCAGCACCCGGGGGACAGGGTTCTCCTACGAGCAGTACTTC.

In the case of this clone: Other DNA sequences in this sample translate to the same CDR3. This chain links TRBV9 with TRBJ1-5; D unresolved. The CDR3 totals 14 residues. V shed 0 bases and J shed 4 bases, with 8 bases lying between them. The germline V gene encodes CDR1 SGDLS and CDR2 YYNGEE. The CDR3 DNA reads TGTGCCAGCAGCGTAGGAACCGGAAATCAGCCCCAGCATTTT. It translates to CASSVGTGNQPQHF. Complete variable domain (other parts from reference TRBV9 and TRBJ1-5): DSGVTQTPKHLITATGQRVTLRCSPRSGDLSVYWYQQSLDQGLQFLIQYYNGEERAKGNILERFSAQQFPDLHSELNLSSLELGDSALYFCASSVGTGNQPQHFGDGTRLSIL.

This clone was seen a single time. CDR3 protein: CASSLLAGFQETQYF. The CDR3 nucleotides are TGTGCCAGCAGCTTGCTAGCGGGGTTCCAAGAGACCCAGTACTTC. The chain recombines TRBV5-5 with TRBJ2-5; TRBD2 matches at 9 bases. V was clipped by 1 base and J by 1 base; unmatched bases: 2. The CDR3 has 15 amino acids. Germline values: CDR1 SGHKS, CDR2 YYEKEE (reference sequence).

This chain uses TRBV5-1 with TRBJ2-3, with 10 bases lining up with TRBD2. The ends lost 4 bases at V and 3 bases at J; junction bases unmatched: 5. The CDR3 sequence is 15 residues long. Germline V gives CDR1 SGHRS, CDR2 YFSETQ. CDR3: CASSLLAGGTDTQYF. The CDR3 DNA reads as TGCGCCAGCAGCCTATTAGCGGGAGGTACAGATACGCAGTATTTT. The full variable domain, in which reference TRBV5-1 and TRBJ2-3 provide the parts outside the CDR3, is KAGVTQTPRYLIKTRGQQVTLSCSPISGHRSVSWYQQTPGQGLQFLFEYFSETQRNKGNFPGRFSGRQFSNSRSEMNVSTLELGDSALYLCASSLLAGGTDTQYFGPGTRLTVL.

The chain is built from TRBV6-2 or TRBV6-3 and TRBJ2-7, with 10 bases identical to TRBD2. The germline V gene encodes CDR1 MNHEY and CDR2 SVGEGT. V shed 1 base, J shed 3 bases, and the junction held 6 bases outside the gene matches. The CDR3 spans 16 residues. The CDR3, as DNA: TGTGCCAGCAGTTACTACCCGGGACTAGCGATCTACGAGCAGTACTTC. Protein: CASSYYPGLAIYEQYF.

The chain combines TRBV7-2 with TRBJ1-2; 9 nucleotides line up with TRBD1. The junction had 5 bases not matched to a gene; V was cut back by 5 bases and J by 4 bases. Germline V gene data show CDR1 as SGHTA and CDR2 as FQGNSA. CDR3 length: 14 amino acids. The CDR3 reads CASSPKQGAYGYTF. In DNA form, the CDR3 reads TGTGCCAGCAGCCCCAAACAGGGGGCCTATGGCTACACCTTC.

This chain connects TRBV3-1 (or the pseudogene TRBV3-2) to TRBJ2-7, with D tentatively TRBD1 (6 bases). The CDR3 runs to 13 residues. The V gene's germline CDR1 is LGHDT and CDR2 YNNKEL (reference sequence). Trimming stripped 11 bases from V and 7 bases from J, with 21 bases between. The CDR3 DNA reads as TGTGCCGCAAGAGGGGACCCCCAGGGGGAGCAGTACTTC. Its protein is CAARGDPQGEQYF.

This clone was counted a single time. The chain couples TRBV18 to TRBJ2-2; possible D gene TRBD1, 6 bases. This CDR3 comprises 16 residues. From germline, CDR1 is KGHSH and CDR2 LQKENI. Between the trimmed V and J ends, which lost 4 bases and 2 bases, there was a span of 14 bases. The CDR3 sequence is CASSRGQAANTGELFF. The CDR3 DNA sequence: TGTGCCAGCTCACGGGGACAAGCAGCTAACACCGGGGAGCTGTTTTTT.

V usage is TRBV5-6 and J usage is TRBJ2-1, with a tentative D call TRBD2 (5 bases). The CDR3 is 14 residues long. CDR1 SGHDT and CDR2 YYEEEE come from the germline V gene. The V end was cut by 7 bases, the J end by 6 bases, with 17 bases between. CDR3 DNA sequence: TGTGCCAGCCTGACTGGAGGACCCAGCAATGAGCAGTTCTTC. Translation gives CASLTGGPSNEQFF.

The gene calls are TRBV5-5 and TRBJ2-7; D might be TRBD2 (6 bases). The ends were cut back, 0 bases at V and 4 bases at J, with 14 bases in the middle. Germline assignment: CDR1 SGHKS and CDR2 YYEKEE (reference sequence). The CDR3 totals 15 residues. DNA of the CDR3: TGTGCCAGCAGCTTGGTAGTAGGGGAGGTGTACGAGCAGTACTTC. It is translated as CASSLVVGEVYEQYF.

The genes are TRBV5-8 and TRBJ1-2; 7 bases map to TRBD1. Germline V gene data show CDR1 as SGHTS and CDR2 as YDEGEE. V dropped 6 bases and J dropped 6; count of bases not matched to a gene: 5. CDR3 length: 12 amino acids. Here the CDR3 reads CASTRGLHGYTF. The CDR3 DNA is TGTGCCAGCACAAGGGGGCTGCATGGCTACACCTTC.

The chain recombines TRBV9 with TRBJ2-1, with TRBD2 matching 12 bases. Germline assignment: CDR1 SGDLS and CDR2 YYNGEE. Trimming took 0 bases from V and 2 from J; bases not matched to a gene: 6. There are 18 residues in the CDR3. CDR3: CASSVDLAGGTTYNEQFF. CDR3 DNA: TGTGCCAGCAGCGTAGACCTAGCGGGAGGGACTACCTACAATGAGCAGTTCTTC.

The rearrangement joins TRBV6-5 to TRBJ1-2; D might be TRBD1 (6 bases). Germline CDR1 reads MNHEY; CDR2 reads SVGAGI. V was pared by 7 bases and J by 1 base, with 16 bases between. CDR3 size: 15 residues. The CDR3 is CASMPRDKGNYGYTF. The CDR3 DNA sequence: TGTGCCAGCATGCCCCGGGACAAGGGTAACTATGGCTACACCTTC.

This chain connects TRBV7-9 to TRBJ1-2; tentative D call: TRBD1 (6 bases). Germline V gene lookup returns CDR1 SEHNR and CDR2 FQNEAQ (reference sequence). V lost 5 bases and J lost 7, with 14 bases in between. The CDR3 is made up of 13 amino acids. In nucleotides, the CDR3 is TGTGCCAGCAGCAGCCCAGGGGCTGGTGGCTACACCTTC. Its translation: CASSSPGAGGYTF.

This chain joins TRBV28 and TRBJ1-2; D not resolved. Trimming removed 4 bases at V and 6 bases at J, with 12 bases between. The CDR3 totals 13 residues. From germline, CDR1 is MDHEN and CDR2 SYDVKM. This CDR3 reads CASSYPYMDGYTF. Here the CDR3 DNA reads TGTGCCAGCAGTTACCCCTACATGGATGGCTACACCTTC.